These T cell receptor beta chains were read from a single sample in a study of blood T cells in healthy people across ages. TCRdb used MiXCR to reprocess the 5' RACE reads, holding one entry per CDR3 protein. The sample lists 1.5 million to 2 million distinct CDR3 sequences; roughly 27% were seen once. Sequencing input: blood. These receptor sequences come from a woman between 25 and 40 years old in good health. CDR3s include the opening cysteine and the closing phenylalanine or tryptophan. D genes are given only for firm matches. Rows may omit the clone size; those that give it use once, few, many or a size class.

v_gene	j_gene	d_gene	abundance	CDR3nt	CDR3aa
TRBV2	TRBJ2-4	.	.	TGTGCCAGCAGCCGGACGGGTTTGGTGTACGAGCAGTATTTC	CASSRTGLVYEQYF
TRBV2	TRBJ2-3	.	few	TGTGCCAGCAGTGAACAGGGGTCCGATACGCAGTATTTT	CASSEQGSDTQYF
TRBV12-3/TRBV12-4	TRBJ1-1	.	.	TGTGCCAGCAGTTGGACGGCTACTGAAGCTTTCTTT	CASSWTATEAFF
TRBV7-2	TRBJ2-7	.	few	TGTGCCAGCTGGCGGGATCCCGTCGGGGAGCAGTACTTC	CASWRDPVGEQYF
TRBV2	TRBJ2-7	TRBD2	few	TGTGCCTGCAGACGCGGGAGATCCTACGAGCAGTACTTC	CACRRGRSYEQYF
TRBV5-1	TRBJ2-1	TRBD1	many	TGCGCCAGCAGGCCCCCGGGACAGGGTAGGCTGGATGAGCAGTTCTTC	CASRPPGQGRLDEQFF
TRBV5-1	TRBJ1-2	.	.	TGCGCCAGCAGCTGGACAGCAGGTACATCTGGGGGCTACACCTTC	CASSWTAGTSGGYTF
TRBV20-1	TRBJ2-7	TRBD1	many	TGCAGTGCTCTACAGCGAAGGACAGGCGTCAACGAGCAGTACTTC	CSALQRRTGVNEQYF
TRBV7-9	TRBJ2-3	TRBD2	.	TGTGCCGGCAGCCCACAGACTCGGACTAGCGGAAGCACAGATACGCAGTATTTT	CAGSPQTRTSGSTDTQYF
TRBV4-2	TRBJ1-5	.	few	TGTGCCAGCAGCCAAGCGAGGGGGACATCTAGCAATCAGCCCCAGCATTTT	CASSQARGTSSNQPQHF
TRBV4-2	TRBJ2-5	TRBD2	.	TGTGCCAGCAGCCAAGATTGGACTAGCGGGGCCCAAGAGACCCAGTACTTC	CASSQDWTSGAQETQYF
TRBV10-3	TRBJ2-7	.	many	TGTGCCATCAGTGGGGGGACATCCGAACCGTACTTC	CAISGGTSEPYF
TRBV29-1	TRBJ1-2	.	many	TGCAGCGCTTACAGTCCACCGACCTACACCTTC	CSAYSPPTYTF
TRBV20-1	TRBJ2-7	.	many	TGCAGTGCTAGAGACCCTCGACAGGCTACGTACGAGCAGTACTTC	CSARDPRQATYEQYF
TRBV3-1	TRBJ2-4	.	.	TGTGCCAGCAGCCAAGAGGGGGGCAAAAACATTCAGTACTTC	CASSQEGGKNIQYF
TRBV3-1	TRBJ1-2	.	.	TGTGCCAGCAGCCCATCCAGGAACCATGGCTACACCTTC	CASSPSRNHGYTF
TRBV4-1	TRBJ2-3	TRBD2	.	TGCGCCAGCAGCCAAGAGGGATACGGGACTAGCGTTGATACGCAGTATTTT	CASSQEGYGTSVDTQYF
TRBV20-1	TRBJ2-6	.	.	TGCAGTGCTAGAGAAGGGATCTCTGGGGCCAACGTCCTGACTTTC	CSAREGISGANVLTF
TRBV12-3/TRBV12-4	TRBJ1-1	.	.	TGTGCCAGCAGTTTGCGGGGTATGGCTTTCTTT	CASSLRGMAFF
TRBV27	TRBJ1-4	.	few	TGTGCCAGCAGTTTAATTGGGGGGAGAGGAAAACTGTTTTTT	CASSLIGGRGKLFF
TRBV12-3/TRBV12-4	TRBJ1-2	.	few	TGTGCCAGCAGCCCTAGCGGCTGGACCTATGGCTACACCTTC	CASSPSGWTYGYTF
TRBV15	TRBJ2-7	TRBD1	many	TGTGCCACCAGCAGAGCCCCAGACAGGGGATCCTACGAGCAGTACTTC	CATSRAPDRGSYEQYF
TRBV27	TRBJ2-1	TRBD1	.	TGTGCCAGCAGTGTGGGACAGGGATCGAATGAGCAGTTCTTC	CASSVGQGSNEQFF
TRBV20-1	TRBJ1-5	.	.	TGCAGTGCTAGAGGCGGCGAGGGGGTTGGGGATCAGCCCCAGCATTTT	CSARGGEGVGDQPQHF
TRBV5-4	TRBJ1-1	.	few	TGTGCCAGCAGCTACCCCGGAGGTGACACTGAAGCTTTCTTT	CASSYPGGDTEAFF
TRBV5-1	TRBJ2-1	TRBD2	.	TGCGCCAGCAGCCTAAATAGCGGGAGGGACTACAATGAGCAGTTCTTC	CASSLNSGRDYNEQFF
TRBV20-1	TRBJ1-1	TRBD1	.	TGCAGTGCTAGGACAGGGGGAGATACTGAAGCTTTCTTT	CSARTGGDTEAFF